This TCR beta chain comes out of a study of blood T cells in healthy people across ages. This CDR3 comprises 14 residues. The germline V and J ends were trimmed by 1 base and 1 base, with 8 bases remaining between them. Germline-derived CDR1 and CDR2 are SQVTM and ANQGSEA. The second PCR ran about 6 to 11 cycles with a sample-barcoded 5' primer and J-beta primers. Each cDNA molecule was tagged by a template-switch adaptor that had 12 random nucleotides. Every sample returned 2.5 million or more CDR3-containing paired-end reads. A single record per CDR3 protein comes from TCRdb applying MiXCR to the 5' RACE reads. Here the sample spans approximately 800,000 distinct CDR3 sequences, around 62% being singletons. General study results and limits: Naive T cell percentage strongly correlated with TCR beta diversity.

This clonotype was observed once. What it binds is not known. The receptor was derived from a man younger than 45 in good health. Sequenced input: blood. This sequence joins TRBV29-1 and TRBJ2-4; either TRBD1 or TRBD2 may fit D (6 bases each). CDR3 amino acids: CSVEGGAAKNIQYF. The CDR3 DNA reads TGCAGCGTTGAAGGGGGGGCGGCCAAAAACATTCAGTACTTC.